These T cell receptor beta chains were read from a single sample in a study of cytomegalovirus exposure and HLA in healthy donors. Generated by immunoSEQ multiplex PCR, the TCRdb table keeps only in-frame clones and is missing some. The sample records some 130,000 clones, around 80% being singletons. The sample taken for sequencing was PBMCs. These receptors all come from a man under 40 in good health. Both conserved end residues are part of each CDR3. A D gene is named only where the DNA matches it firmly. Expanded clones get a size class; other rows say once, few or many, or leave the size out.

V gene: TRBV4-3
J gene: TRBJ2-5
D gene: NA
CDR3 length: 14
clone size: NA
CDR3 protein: CASSQRRGAETQYF
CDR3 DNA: TGCGCCAGCAGCCAAAGACGGGGAGCTGAGACCCAGTACTTC

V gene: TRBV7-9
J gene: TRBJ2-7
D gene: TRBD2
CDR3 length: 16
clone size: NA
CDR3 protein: CSSSPRLAGESYEQYF
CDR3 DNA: TGTTCCAGCAGCCCCAGACTAGCGGGAGAATCCTACGAGCAGTACTTC

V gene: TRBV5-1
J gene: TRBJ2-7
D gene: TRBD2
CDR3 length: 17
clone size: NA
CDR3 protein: CASSWKVAGGPSYEQYF
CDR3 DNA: TGCGCCAGCAGCTGGAAGGTAGCGGGAGGGCCCTCCTACGAGCAGTACTTC

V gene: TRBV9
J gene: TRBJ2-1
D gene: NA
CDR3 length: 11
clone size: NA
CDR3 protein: CASNSAGEQFF
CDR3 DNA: TGTGCCAGCAACTCAGCCGGGGAGCAGTTCTTC

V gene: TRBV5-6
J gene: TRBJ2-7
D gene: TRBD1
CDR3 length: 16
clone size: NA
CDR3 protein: CASSFFRFWTGYEQYF
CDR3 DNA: TGTGCCAGCAGCTTTTTTCGTTTCTGGACAGGCTACGAGCAGTACTTC

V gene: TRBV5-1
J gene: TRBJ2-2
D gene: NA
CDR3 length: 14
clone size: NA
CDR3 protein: CASSLADGSGELFF
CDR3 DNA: TGCGCCAGCAGCTTAGCAGACGGGTCCGGGGAGCTGTTTTTT

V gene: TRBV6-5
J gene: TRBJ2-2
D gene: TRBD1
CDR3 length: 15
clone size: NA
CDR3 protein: CASRGRDRGTGELFF
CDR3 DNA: TGTGCCAGCAGAGGCCGGGACAGGGGAACCGGGGAGCTGTTTTTT

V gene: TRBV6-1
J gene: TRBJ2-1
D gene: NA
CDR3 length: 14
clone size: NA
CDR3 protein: CASRLGGASDEQFF
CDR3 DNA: TGTGCCAGCAGGCTGGGCGGGGCGTCGGATGAGCAGTTCTTC

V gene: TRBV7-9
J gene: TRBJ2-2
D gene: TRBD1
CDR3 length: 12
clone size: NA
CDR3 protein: CSSSIQGKELFF
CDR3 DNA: TGTTCCAGCAGCATACAGGGGAAGGAGCTGTTTTTT

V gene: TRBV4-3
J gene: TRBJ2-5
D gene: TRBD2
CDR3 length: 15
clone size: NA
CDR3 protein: CASSQAAGVGETQYF
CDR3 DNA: TGCGCCAGCAGCCAAGCGGCGGGAGTCGGCGAGACCCAGTACTTC

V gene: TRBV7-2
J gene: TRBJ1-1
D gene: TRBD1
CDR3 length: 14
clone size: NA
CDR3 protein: CASSRGQANTEAFF
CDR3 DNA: TGTGCCAGCAGCCGGGGACAGGCGAACACTGAAGCTTTCTTT

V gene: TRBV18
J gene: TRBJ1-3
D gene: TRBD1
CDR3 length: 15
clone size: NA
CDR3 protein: CASSPRGPTGNTIYF
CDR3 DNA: TGTGCCAGCTCACCCAGGGGGCCGACTGGAAACACCATATATTTT

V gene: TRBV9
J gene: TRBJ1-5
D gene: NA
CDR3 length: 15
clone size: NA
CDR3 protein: CASSAGGASNQPQHF
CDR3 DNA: TGTGCCAGCAGCGCCGGGGGGGCTAGCAATCAGCCCCAGCATTTT

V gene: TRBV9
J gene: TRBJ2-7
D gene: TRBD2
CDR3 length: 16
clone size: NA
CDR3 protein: CASSVAGLAGDGEQYF
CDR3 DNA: TGTGCCAGCAGCGTAGCTGGGCTAGCGGGAGACGGAGAGCAGTACTTC

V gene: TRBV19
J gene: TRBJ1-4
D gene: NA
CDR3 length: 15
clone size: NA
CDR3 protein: CASSHYGVRVEKLFF
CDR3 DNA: TGTGCCAGTAGCCATTATGGGGTGCGGGTTGAAAAACTGTTTTTT

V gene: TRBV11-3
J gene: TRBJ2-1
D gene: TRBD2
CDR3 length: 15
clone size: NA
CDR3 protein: CASSLDSGAYNEQFF
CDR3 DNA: TGTGCCAGCAGCTTAGACAGCGGGGCCTACAATGAGCAGTTCTTC

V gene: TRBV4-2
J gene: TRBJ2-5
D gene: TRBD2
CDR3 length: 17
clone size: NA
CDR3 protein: CASSQGYLAGEQETQYF
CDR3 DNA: TGTGCCAGCAGCCAAGGGTATTTAGCGGGAGAGCAAGAGACCCAGTACTTC

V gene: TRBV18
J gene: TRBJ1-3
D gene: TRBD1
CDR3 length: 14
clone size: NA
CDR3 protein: CASSPGQGRDTIYF
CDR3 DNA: TGTGCCAGCTCCCCGGGACAGGGACGAGACACCATATATTTT

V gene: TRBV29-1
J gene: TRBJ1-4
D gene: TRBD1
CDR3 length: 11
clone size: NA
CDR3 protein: CSVEDRGKLFF
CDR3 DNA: TGCAGCGTCGAAGACAGGGGAAAACTGTTTTTT

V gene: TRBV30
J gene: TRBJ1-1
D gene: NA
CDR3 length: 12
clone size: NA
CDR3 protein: CAWNTGYTEAFF
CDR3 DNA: TGTGCCTGGAACACGGGGTACACTGAAGCTTTCTTT

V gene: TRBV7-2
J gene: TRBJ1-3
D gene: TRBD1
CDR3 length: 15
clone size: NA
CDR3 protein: CASSPDRGYGNTIYF
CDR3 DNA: TGTGCCAGCAGCCCCGACAGGGGGTATGGAAACACCATATATTTT

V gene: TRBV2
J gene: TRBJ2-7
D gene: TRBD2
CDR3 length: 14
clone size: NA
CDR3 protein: CASSASGASYEQYF
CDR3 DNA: TGTGCCAGCAGTGCTAGCGGGGCCTCCTACGAGCAGTACTTC

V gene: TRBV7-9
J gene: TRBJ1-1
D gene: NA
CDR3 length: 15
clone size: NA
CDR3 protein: CASSPSVGPVTEAFF
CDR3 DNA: TGTGCCAGCAGCCCGTCGGTGGGGCCGGTCACTGAAGCTTTCTTT

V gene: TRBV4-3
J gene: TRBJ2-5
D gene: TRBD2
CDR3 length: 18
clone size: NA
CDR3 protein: CASSQEYLAAKGRETQYF
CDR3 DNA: TGCGCCAGCAGCCAAGAATATCTAGCGGCCAAGGGGCGAGAGACCCAGTACTTC

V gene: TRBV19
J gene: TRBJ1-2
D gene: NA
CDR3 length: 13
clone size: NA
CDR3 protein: CASSIGEGPSYTF
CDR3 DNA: TGTGCCAGTAGTATCGGGGAAGGGCCCTCCTACACCTTC

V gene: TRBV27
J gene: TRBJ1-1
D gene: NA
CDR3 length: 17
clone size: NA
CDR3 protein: CASSSLLTGAVNTEAFF
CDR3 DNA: TGTGCCAGCAGTTCCCTCTTGACAGGAGCCGTGAACACTGAAGCTTTCTTT

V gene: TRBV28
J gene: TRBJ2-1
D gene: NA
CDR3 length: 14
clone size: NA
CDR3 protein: CASSPSDKRSEQFF
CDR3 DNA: TGTGCCAGCAGCCCCTCGGACAAGAGGAGTGAGCAGTTCTTC

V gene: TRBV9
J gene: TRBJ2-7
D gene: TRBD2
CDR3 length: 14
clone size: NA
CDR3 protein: CASSVGLAGIEQYF
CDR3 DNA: TGTGCCAGCAGCGTTGGACTAGCGGGAATCGAGCAGTACTTC

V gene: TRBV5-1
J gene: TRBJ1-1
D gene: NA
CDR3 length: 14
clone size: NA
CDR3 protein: CASSLGPGKTEAFF
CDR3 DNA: TGCGCCAGCAGCTTGGGGCCCGGGAAAACTGAAGCTTTCTTT

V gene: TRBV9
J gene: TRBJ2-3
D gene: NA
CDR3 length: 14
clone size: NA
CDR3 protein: CASSARQTIDTQYF
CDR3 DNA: TGTGCCAGCAGCGCCCGACAGACCATCGATACGCAGTATTTT

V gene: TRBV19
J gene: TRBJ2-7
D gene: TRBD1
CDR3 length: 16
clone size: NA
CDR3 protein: CASSTRTGGYSYEQYF
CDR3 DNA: TGTGCCAGTAGTACAAGGACAGGGGGATACTCCTACGAGCAGTACTTC

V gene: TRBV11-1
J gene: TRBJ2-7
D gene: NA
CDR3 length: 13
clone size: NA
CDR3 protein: CASSLVRGYEQYF
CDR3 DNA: TGTGCCAGCAGCTTAGTTCGGGGCTACGAGCAGTACTTC

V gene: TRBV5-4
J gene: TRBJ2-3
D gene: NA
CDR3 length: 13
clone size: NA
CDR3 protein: CASYERNTDTQYF
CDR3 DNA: TGTGCCAGCTACGAGCGGAACACAGATACGCAGTATTTT

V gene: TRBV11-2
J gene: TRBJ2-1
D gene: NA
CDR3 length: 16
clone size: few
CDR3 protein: CASSYSGMSSYNEQFF
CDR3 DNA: TGTGCCAGCAGTTATAGCGGCATGAGCTCCTACAATGAGCAGTTCTTC

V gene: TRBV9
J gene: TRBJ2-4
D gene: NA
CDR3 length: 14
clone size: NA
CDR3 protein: CASSEGLSKNIQYF
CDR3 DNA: TGTGCCAGCAGCGAGGGGCTCTCCAAAAACATTCAGTACTTC

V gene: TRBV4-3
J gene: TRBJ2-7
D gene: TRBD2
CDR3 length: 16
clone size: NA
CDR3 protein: CASSQTGTSGFEEQYF
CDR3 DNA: TGCGCCAGCAGCCAAACCGGGACTAGCGGATTTGAAGAGCAGTACTTC

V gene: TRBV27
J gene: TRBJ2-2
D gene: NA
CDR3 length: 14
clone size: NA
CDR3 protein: CASSTGINTGELFF
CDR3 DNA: TGTGCCAGCAGTACAGGGATCAACACCGGGGAGCTGTTTTTT

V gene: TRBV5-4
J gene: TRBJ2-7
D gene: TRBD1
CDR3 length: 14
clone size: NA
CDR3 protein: CASISDRGRSEQYF
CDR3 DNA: TGTGCCAGCATCTCCGACAGGGGGCGAAGCGAGCAGTACTTC

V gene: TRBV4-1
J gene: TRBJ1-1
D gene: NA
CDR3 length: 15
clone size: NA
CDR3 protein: CASSQGAQLNTEAFF
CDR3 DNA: TGCGCCAGCAGCCAAGGGGCACAACTGAACACTGAAGCTTTCTTT

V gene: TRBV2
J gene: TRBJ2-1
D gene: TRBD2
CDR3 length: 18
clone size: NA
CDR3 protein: CASSEGVVRLAGGNEQFF
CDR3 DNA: TGTGCCAGCAGTGAAGGGGTAGTGAGGTTAGCGGGAGGTAATGAGCAGTTCTTC

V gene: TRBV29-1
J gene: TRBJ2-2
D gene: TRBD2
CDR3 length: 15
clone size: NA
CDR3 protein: CSAQLPGGVSGELFF
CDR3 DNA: TGCAGCGCGCAATTACCGGGAGGAGTCAGCGGGGAGCTGTTTTTT

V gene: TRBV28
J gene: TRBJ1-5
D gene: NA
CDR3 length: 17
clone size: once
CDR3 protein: CASALALAREINQPQHF
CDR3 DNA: TGTGCCAGCGCACTGGCCCTTGCGAGGGAGATCAATCAGCCCCAGCATTTT

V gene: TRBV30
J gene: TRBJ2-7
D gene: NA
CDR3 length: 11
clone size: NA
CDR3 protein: CAWSVQGEQYF
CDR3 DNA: TGTGCCTGGAGTGTACAGGGCGAGCAGTACTTC

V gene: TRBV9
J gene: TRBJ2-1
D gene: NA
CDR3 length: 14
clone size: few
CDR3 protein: CASSFESSYNEQFF
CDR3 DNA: TGTGCCAGCAGTTTTGAGAGCTCCTACAATGAGCAGTTCTTC

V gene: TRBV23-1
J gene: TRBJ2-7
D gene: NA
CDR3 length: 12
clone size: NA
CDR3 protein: CASTPSSYEQYF
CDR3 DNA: TGCGCCAGCACCCCGAGCTCCTACGAGCAGTACTTC

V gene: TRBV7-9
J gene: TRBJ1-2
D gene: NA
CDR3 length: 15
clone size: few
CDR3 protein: CASSSPTGGGGSYTF
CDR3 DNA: TGTGCCAGCAGCTCACCTACCGGGGGGGGAGGGAGCTACACCTTC

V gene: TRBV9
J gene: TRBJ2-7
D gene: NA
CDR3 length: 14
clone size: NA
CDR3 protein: CASSVAAGHHEQYF
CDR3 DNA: TGTGCCAGCAGCGTAGCGGCAGGGCACCACGAGCAGTACTTC

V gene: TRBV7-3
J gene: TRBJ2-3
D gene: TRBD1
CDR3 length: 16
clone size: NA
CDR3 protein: CASSLTSGGFIDTQYF
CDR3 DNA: TGTGCCAGCAGCTTAACTTCAGGGGGCTTTATAGATACGCAGTATTTT

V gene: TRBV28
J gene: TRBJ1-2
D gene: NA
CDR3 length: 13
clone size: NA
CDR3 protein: CASSLPGLYGYTF
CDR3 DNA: TGTGCCAGCAGTTTACCCGGTCTGTATGGCTACACCTTC

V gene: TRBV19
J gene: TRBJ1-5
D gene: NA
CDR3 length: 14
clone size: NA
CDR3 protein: CASHPRGGGQPQHF
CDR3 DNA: TGTGCCAGCCACCCCCGAGGTGGAGGTCAGCCCCAGCATTTT

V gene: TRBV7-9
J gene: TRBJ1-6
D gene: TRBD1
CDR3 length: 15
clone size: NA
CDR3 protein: CASSLIQGAASPLHF
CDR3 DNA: TGTGCCAGCAGCCTTATCCAGGGGGCGGCTTCACCCCTCCACTTT

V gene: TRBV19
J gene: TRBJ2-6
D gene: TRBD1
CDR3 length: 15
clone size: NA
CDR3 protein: CATATGGAGANVLTF
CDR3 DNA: TGTGCCACCGCGACAGGGGGCGCTGGGGCCAACGTCCTGACTTTC

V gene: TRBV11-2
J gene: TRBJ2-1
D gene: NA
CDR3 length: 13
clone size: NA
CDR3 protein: CASSLVRYNEQFF
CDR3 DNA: TGTGCCAGCAGCTTGGTTAGATACAATGAGCAGTTCTTC